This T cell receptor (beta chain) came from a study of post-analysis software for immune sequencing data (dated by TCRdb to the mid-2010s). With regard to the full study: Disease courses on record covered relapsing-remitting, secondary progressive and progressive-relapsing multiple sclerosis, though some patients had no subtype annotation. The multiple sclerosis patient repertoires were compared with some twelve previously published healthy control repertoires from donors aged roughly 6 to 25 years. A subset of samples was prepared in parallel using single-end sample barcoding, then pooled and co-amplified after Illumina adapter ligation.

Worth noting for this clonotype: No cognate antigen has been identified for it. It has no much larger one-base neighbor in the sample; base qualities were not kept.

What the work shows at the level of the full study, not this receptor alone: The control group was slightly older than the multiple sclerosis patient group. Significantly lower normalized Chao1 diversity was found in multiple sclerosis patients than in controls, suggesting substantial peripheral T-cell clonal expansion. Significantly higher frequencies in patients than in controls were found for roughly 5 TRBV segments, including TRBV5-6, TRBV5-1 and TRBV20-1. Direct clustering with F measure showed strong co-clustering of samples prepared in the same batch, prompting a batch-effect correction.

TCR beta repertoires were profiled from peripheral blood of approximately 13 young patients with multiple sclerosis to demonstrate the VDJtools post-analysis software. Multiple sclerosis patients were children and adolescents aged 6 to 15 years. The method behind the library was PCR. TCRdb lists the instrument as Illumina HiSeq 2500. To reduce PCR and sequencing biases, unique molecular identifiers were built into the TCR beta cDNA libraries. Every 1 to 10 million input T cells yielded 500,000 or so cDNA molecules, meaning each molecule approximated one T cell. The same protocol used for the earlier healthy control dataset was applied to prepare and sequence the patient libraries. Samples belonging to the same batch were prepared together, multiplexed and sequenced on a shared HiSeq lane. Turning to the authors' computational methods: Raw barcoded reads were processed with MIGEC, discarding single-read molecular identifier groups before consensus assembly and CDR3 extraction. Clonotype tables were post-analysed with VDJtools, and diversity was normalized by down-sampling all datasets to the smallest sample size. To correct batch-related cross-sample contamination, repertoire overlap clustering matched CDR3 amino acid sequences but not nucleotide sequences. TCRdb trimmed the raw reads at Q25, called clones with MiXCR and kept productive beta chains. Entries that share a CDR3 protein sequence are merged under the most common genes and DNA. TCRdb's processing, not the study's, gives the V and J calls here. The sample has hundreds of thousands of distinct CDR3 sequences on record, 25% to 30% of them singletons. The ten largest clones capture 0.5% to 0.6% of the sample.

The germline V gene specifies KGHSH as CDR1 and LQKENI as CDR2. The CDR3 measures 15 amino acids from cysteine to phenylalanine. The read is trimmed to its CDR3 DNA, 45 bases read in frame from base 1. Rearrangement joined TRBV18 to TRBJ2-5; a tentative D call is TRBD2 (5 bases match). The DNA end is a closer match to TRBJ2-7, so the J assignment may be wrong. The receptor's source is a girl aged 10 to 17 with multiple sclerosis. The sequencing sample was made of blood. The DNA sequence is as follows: TGTGCCAGCTCGCCCGGACTCCTGGTCGGCTACGAGCAGTACTTC. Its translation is CASSPGLLVGYEQYF.